This T cell receptor (beta chain) was recovered during a study of T cell responses to AZD1222 COVID-19 vaccine. Assay: immunoSEQ multiplex PCR; the TCRdb copy retains only in-frame clones and omits some. The sample shows 80,000 to 100,000 clones, approximately 89% of them seen only once. The germline V gene encodes CDR1 MRHNA and CDR2 SNTAGT. The CDR3 length is 16 residues. Trimming pared 5 bases from V and 1 base from J, leaving 16 bases between. General study findings and limits: Baseline antibody screening turned up just a handful of seropositive AZD1222 recipients. Unmutated variant regions reportedly attract nearly half of all spike-specific TCRs.

Comment on this clone: Its antigen is unidentified.

The sample here was peripheral blood, taken on day 0 of MenACWY control vaccination. The genes are TRBV6-4 and TRBJ2-3; either TRBD1 or TRBD2 may supply D (5 bases each). The TCR sequence derives from an adult in good health. The CDR3: CASSQKGSLGTDTQYF. For the CDR3, the DNA is TGTGCCAGCAGTCAAAAGGGGAGTTTGGGCACAGATACGCAGTATTTT.